The 22 T cell receptor beta chains listed next were all sequenced from one sample in a study of cytomegalovirus exposure and HLA in healthy donors. Primers for the PCR totalled 60 Vbeta and 13 Jbeta. Clones were sequenced by immunoSEQ multiplex PCR, and TCRdb holds only the in-frame ones, with some missing. This table has over 95,000 clones, around 82% appearing once. Sequencing used PBMCs. These receptor sequences come from a young woman in good health and CMV-seropositive.

This clone has only one observation. This chain joins TRBV7-2 and TRBJ1-1, with D possibly being TRBD1 (5 bases). The CDR3 contains 14 residues. Per germline, CDR1 SGHTA and CDR2 FQGNSA. Trimming left V 5 bases short and J 0 bases short, with 10 bases between. CDR3 nucleotide sequence: TGTGCCAGCAGCAGAGACAGCATGAACACTGAAGCTTTCTTT. This translates into CASSRDSMNTEAFF.

The J gene is TRBJ2-2, the V gene TRBV5-4, with TRBD1 matching over 10 bases. The CDR3 is made up of 15 amino acids. Germline CDR1 SGHNT, CDR2 YYREEE (reference sequence). V lost 2 bases, J lost 5 bases, and 3 bases stayed unmatched. CDR3 DNA: TGTGCCAGCAGCTTACCGGGACAGGGGACCGGGGAGCTGTTTTTT. Encoded protein: CASSLPGQGTGELFF.

Only a few counts were recorded for this clone. The chain recombines TRBV9 with TRBJ2-2; tentatively, D is TRBD1 (6 bases). Between the trimmed V and J ends, which lost 3 bases and 2 bases, there was a span of 23 bases. The CDR3 loop spans 19 amino acids. Germline V lookup: CDR1 SGDLS, CDR2 YYNGEE. This chain's CDR3 is CASSEPKTRGQLNTGELFF. In nucleotides, the CDR3 is TGTGCCAGCAGCGAACCCAAAACACGAGGACAGCTTAACACCGGGGAGCTGTTTTTT.

This clone showed up just a few times. This chain uses TRBV6-1 with TRBJ2-7, with 12 nucleotides matching TRBD2. J was trimmed by 0 bases and V by 5 bases; bases with no gene match: 2. The germline V gene encodes CDR1 MNHNS and CDR2 SASEGT. The CDR3 is made up of 15 amino acids. The CDR3 region has the DNA TGTGCCAGCAGTAAACTAGCGGGGGGCTCCTACGAGCAGTACTTC. Translated: CASSKLAGGSYEQYF.

V is TRBV7-2 and J is TRBJ2-4; TRBD1 agrees at 10 bases. The CDR3 sequence is 14 residues long. Trimming took 3 bases from V and 6 from J; bases not matched to a gene: 2. CDR1 is SGHTA and CDR2 is FQGNSA in the germline V gene. CDR3 amino acids: CASSFRTGGNIQYF. CDR3 coding DNA: TGTGCCAGCAGCTTTCGGACAGGGGGAAACATTCAGTACTTC.

The CDR3 is CASSPDDRGNSPLHF. CDR3 bases: TGTGCCAGCAGCCCAGATGACAGGGGTAATTCACCCCTCCACTTT. The rearrangement uses TRBV11-3 and TRBJ1-6; 8 bases map to TRBD1. Germline CDR1 SGHNT, CDR2 YENEEA. The CDR3 runs 15 residues. The V and J ends lost 5 bases and 6 bases, in that order; junction bases with no gene match: 6.

This sequence joins TRBV19 and TRBJ2-1; D may be TRBD1 (5 bases). Trimming removed 7 bases from V and 0 bases from J, with 10 bases in between. The germline gives CDR1 LNHDA, CDR2 SQIVND (reference sequence). This CDR3 contains 14 residues. CDR3 in amino acids: CASTRTPSYNEQFF. CDR3 nucleotide sequence: TGTGCCAGTACCCGGACACCCTCCTACAATGAGCAGTTCTTC.

The chain employs TRBV7-8 and TRBJ2-7, with D possibly TRBD2 on 6 matching bases. Germline V gene sequence: CDR1 SGHVS, CDR2 FQNEAQ. This CDR3 comprises 15 residues. Trimming stripped 1 base from V and 1 base from J, with 11 bases between. CDR3 residues: CASSLGPGLSYEQYF. The CDR3 bases are TGTGCCAGCAGCTTAGGCCCCGGACTATCCTACGAGCAGTACTTC.

The rearrangement joins TRBV4-1 to TRBJ1-5, with D possibly matching TRBD1 (6 bases). The germline V and J ends were trimmed by 0 bases and 6 bases, with 15 bases remaining between them. This CDR3 contains 16 residues. Germline V gene data show CDR1 as MGHRA and CDR2 as YSYEKL. CDR3 in DNA: TGCGCCAGCAGCCAAGATTTCGGGGGGCAAGTTCAGCCCCAGCATTTT. As protein: CASSQDFGGQVQPQHF.

The chain uses TRBV30 and TRBJ1-2, with 8 positions matching TRBD1. The CDR3 has 16 amino acids. Trimming at V came to 4 bases and at J to 1 base, leaving 11 bases not matched to a gene. Per germline, CDR1 GTSNPN and CDR2 SVGIG (reference sequence). CDR3 coding DNA: TGTGCCTGGACACTCTACCAGGGGGCTCTTAACTATGGCTACACCTTC. It encodes CAWTLYQGALNYGYTF.

The chain couples TRBV7-2 to TRBJ2-3; the match to TRBD2 covers 13 bases. The length of the CDR3 is 15 residues. Trimming took 5 bases from V and 6 from J; bases not matched to a gene: 5. CDR1 is SGHTA, CDR2 FQGNSA, per germline. The CDR3 is CASSLGLAGVDTQYF. In DNA, the CDR3 is TGTGCCAGCAGCCTAGGACTAGCGGGAGTTGATACGCAGTATTTT.

The chain has TRBV19 and TRBJ1-1; 8 bases fit TRBD1. The germline V gene has CDR1 LNHDA and CDR2 SQIVND (reference sequence). This CDR3 contains 15 residues. Unmatched junction bases numbered 7, after V lost 3 bases and J lost 4 bases. The CDR3 region is CASSIGTGWGTEAFF. CDR3 coding DNA: TGTGCCAGTAGTATCGGGACAGGCTGGGGCACTGAAGCTTTCTTT.

This clone has only a few counts. The V and J genes are TRBV5-1 and TRBJ2-7; 8 bases fit TRBD2. Germline assignment: CDR1 SGHRS and CDR2 YFSETQ. The CDR3 runs to 16 residues. J gave up 0 bases and V 0 bases, and 5 bases lay outside the gene matches. This chain's CDR3 is CASSLGWTSLSYEQYF. DNA for the CDR3: TGCGCCAGCAGCTTGGGATGGACTAGCCTCTCCTACGAGCAGTACTTC.

V is TRBV7-2 and J is TRBJ2-5, with 7 bases that match TRBD2. Near its end, the DNA agrees better with TRBJ2-7, so the J call may be wrong. Per the germline V gene, CDR1 is SGHTA and CDR2 is FQGNSA. The CDR3 spans 16 residues. The CDR3 loop reads CASSFLGASWGGEQYF. The CDR3 bases are TGTGCCAGCAGCTTTCTTGGGGCTTCCTGGGGGGGCGAGCAGTACTTC.

The chain joins TRBV27 to TRBJ1-2; TRBD1 is a possible D gene (5 bases). Germline CDR1 reads MNHEY; CDR2 reads SMNVEV (reference sequence). The CDR3 extends over 16 amino acids. The V and J ends lost 5 bases and 1 base respectively, with 17 bases between them. This CDR3 reads CASSPSPGDYNYGYTF. In nucleotides, the CDR3 is TGTGCCAGCAGTCCCTCCCCGGGGGATTATAACTATGGCTACACCTTC.

CDR3 sequence (DNA): TGTGCCAGCAGCTTAGGAGGAGGTTCAGCGCCCCAGCATTTT. It yields the protein CASSLGGGSAPQHF. The genes are TRBV7-9 and TRBJ1-5; D unresolved. Trimming cost V 1 base and J 9 bases, with 13 bases left between them. Germline V CDR1 and CDR2: SEHNR, FQNEAQ (reference sequence). The CDR3 runs to 14 residues.

A note on this clone: At one end the junction does not follow the germline gene, possibly because of a read error. CDR3 sequence: CASSIAGGFPQQGTQYF. The CDR3 bases are TGTGCCAGTAGTATAGCGGGAGGATTCCCTCAGCAAGGGACCCAGTACTTC. The rearrangement links TRBV19 to TRBJ2-5, with 7 bases aligning to TRBD2. The CDR3 totals 17 residues. Germline V gene sequence: CDR1 LNHDA, CDR2 SQIVND (reference sequence).

CDR3 DNA sequence: TGCGCCAGCAGCTTGCGGTCCAGGTACTCCTACGAGCAGTACTTC. Encoded protein: CASSLRSRYSYEQYF. The rearrangement links TRBV5-1 to TRBJ2-7; D is ambiguous. This CDR3 spans 15 amino acids. Trimming took 1 base from V and 0 from J, leaving 11 bases between them. Germline V gene lookup returns CDR1 SGHRS and CDR2 YFSETQ.

The chain joins TRBV15 to TRBJ1-1; possibly TRBD1 for D (5 bases). V gave up 3 bases and J gave up 7 bases, with 15 bases separating them. The CDR3 extends over 14 amino acids. Germline CDR1 reads LNHNV; CDR2 reads YYDKDF (reference sequence). The CDR3 loop reads CATSSVRTGVEAFF. For the CDR3, the DNA is TGTGCCACCAGCAGCGTTCGAACGGGGGTTGAAGCTTTCTTT. Full variable domain (remainder filled in from reference TRBV15 and TRBJ1-1): DAMVIQNPRYQVTQFGKPVTLSCSQTLNHNVMYWYQQKSSQAPKLLFHYYDKDFNNEADTPDNFQSRRPNTSFCFLDIRSPGLGDTAMYLCATSSVRTGVEAFFGQGTRLTVV.

The chain joins TRBV9 to TRBJ1-1; D perhaps matches TRBD1 (5 bases). The germline V gene encodes CDR1 SGDLS and CDR2 YYNGEE. Trimming took off 7 bases at V and 3 bases at J, with 10 bases between the two ends. The CDR3 contains 12 residues. CDR3 DNA sequence: TGTGCCAGCGGAGGGGTCGACACTGAAGCTTTCTTT. As protein: CASGGVDTEAFF.

This clone was picked up a small number of times. The gene calls are TRBV5-4 and TRBJ2-2; weak D call: TRBD1 (6 bases). The CDR3 covers 13 residues. Germline lookup yields CDR1 SGHNT and CDR2 YYREEE (reference sequence). V dropped 2 bases and J dropped 4 bases, with 6 bases sitting between them. The CDR3 loop reads CASSLQGTGELFF. The CDR3 DNA follows: TGTGCCAGCAGCTTACAGGGCACCGGGGAGCTGTTTTTT.

The chain carries TRBV6-1 and TRBJ2-2; no clear D gene. V shed 3 bases and J shed 4 bases, with 9 bases lying between them. The germline gives CDR1 MNHNS, CDR2 SASEGT. The CDR3 runs to 14 residues. The CDR3 nucleotides are TGTGCCAGCAGTGAGTCTCCTTCCACCGGGGAGCTGTTTTTT. Its protein product is CASSESPSTGELFF.